This section outlines one TCR beta chain sequence together with its context. The antigen remains undetermined. The data are from a study of beta chain features in type 1 diabetes. Study results and caveats: There was a moderate but significant shortening of TCRB CDR3s in all four CD4+ subsets of Type 1 diabetes patients. cDNA sequencing could over-represent cells with high TCR expression.

Heparinised blood was drawn once per donor, averaging approximately 100 mL. The sequenced template was cDNA made from the entire isolated RNA. An average roughly 3.5 million reads came from naive, central memory and regulatory T cell samples. Clones were read by immunoSEQ multiplex PCR, and TCRdb kept only the in-frame ones, dropping some. This sample has 500,000 to 650,000 clones, with 9.5% to 15% found just once. Trimming left V 5 bases short and J 6 bases short, with 16 bases between. The CDR3 has 15 residues. From germline, CDR1 is MNHEY and CDR2 SVGAGI. This chain uses TRBV6-5 with TRBJ2-2; either TRBD1 or TRBD2 may supply D (7 bases each). Sequencing used naive CD4+ T cells from blood. The clonotype comes from a young man with type 1 diabetes. The CDR3 DNA reads TGTGCCAGCAGTACCTCGACAGGGAGGGCCGGGGAGCTGTTTTTT. It is translated as CASSTSTGRAGELFF.